The 23 T cell receptor beta chains listed next were all sequenced from one sample in a study of ipilimumab plus nivolumab after autologous stem cell transplantation. Assay used: immunoSEQ multiplex PCR; TCRdb lists only in-frame clones, some missing. The profile shows over 75,000 clones, 65% to 85% of them singletons. The sequences come from PBMCs, collected in a trial of ipilimumab plus nivolumab as post-transplant consolidation. Source of these receptors: a male donor with diffuse large B-cell lymphoma.

CDR3 in amino acids: CASSLQGATNEKLFF. CDR3 bases: TGCGCCAGCAGCTTACAGGGCGCAACTAATGAAAAACTGTTTTTT. The chain joins TRBV5-1 to TRBJ1-4; D possibly corresponds to TRBD1 (6 bases). Trimming took 2 bases from V and 0 from J, leaving 8 bases between them. This CDR3 region has 15 residues. The germline gives CDR1 SGHRS, CDR2 YFSETQ.

This chain uses TRBV7-8 with TRBJ1-2; no reliable D call. V gave up 3 bases and J gave up 7 bases, with 12 bases separating them. Germline CDR1 reads SGHVS; CDR2 reads FQNEAQ. This CDR3 region has 13 residues. The CDR3 bases are TGTGCCAGCAGCTTCAGTTCACCTGGTGGCTACACCTTC. It translates to CASSFSSPGGYTF.

The gene calls are TRBV5-1 and TRBJ2-7; D perhaps matches TRBD2 (6 bases). The V and J ends lost 0 bases and 3 bases respectively, with 10 bases between them. The germline V gene has CDR1 SGHRS and CDR2 YFSETQ. CDR3 length equals 14 residues. The CDR3 DNA reads TGCGCCAGCAGCTTGGGACTAGGAAACTACGAGCAGTACTTC. It encodes CASSLGLGNYEQYF.

V gene TRBV19 combines with J gene TRBJ1-5, with TRBD1 identical over 7 bases. The CDR3 sequence is 16 residues long. The germline CDR1 and CDR2 sequences are LNHDA and SQIVND (reference sequence). The V and J ends lost 9 bases and 0 bases, in that order; junction bases with no gene match: 11. For the CDR3, the DNA is TGTGCCAGCAGTTACGGGACAGTTTATAGCAATCAGCCCCAGCATTTT. As protein: CASSYGTVYSNQPQHF.

V gene TRBV19 combines with J gene TRBJ1-6; TRBD1 aligns across 9 bases. CDR3 length: 15 amino acids. V dropped 3 bases and J dropped 7; count of bases not matched to a gene: 4. Germline V lookup: CDR1 LNHDA, CDR2 SQIVND (reference sequence). The CDR3 spells CASSIEGTGNSPLHF. CDR3 sequence (DNA): TGTGCCAGTAGTATCGAGGGGACAGGGAATTCACCCCTCCACTTT.

This chain joins TRBV5-1 and TRBJ1-3; D perhaps matches TRBD1 (5 bases). CDR1 and CDR2 (germline): SGHRS, YFSETQ. CDR3 length: 14 amino acids. V gave up 0 bases and J gave up 2 bases, with 6 bases separating them. CDR3: CASSLARAGNTIYF. The CDR3 DNA sequence: TGCGCCAGCAGCTTGGCCAGGGCTGGAAACACCATATATTTT.

The chain couples TRBV16 to TRBJ2-1; D ambiguous. The CDR3 consists of 16 residues. Germline CDR1 is KGHSY and CDR2 is FQNENV. The ends were cut back, 1 base at V and 2 bases at J, with 12 bases in the middle. CDR3 nucleotides: TGTGCCAGCAGCCAATTTTCAGGTCTGGCCTACAATGAGCAGTTCTTC. It specifies CASSQFSGLAYNEQFF.

The J gene is TRBJ2-7, the V gene TRBV6-1, with 13 bases aligning to TRBD2. Germline V gene sequence: CDR1 MNHNS, CDR2 SASEGT. Trimming cost V 5 bases and J 3 bases; bases outside gene matches: 1. This CDR3 contains 14 residues. The CDR3 DNA sequence: TGTGCCAGCAGTACTAGCGGGGGGGTCTACGAGCAGTACTTC. This codes for CASSTSGGVYEQYF.

The CDR3 spells CASSLQGNTGELFF. CDR3 coding DNA: TGTGCCAGCAGCCTACAGGGGAACACCGGGGAGCTGTTTTTT. This chain links TRBV6-1 with TRBJ2-2, with D tentatively TRBD1 (6 bases). Germline V lookup: CDR1 MNHNS, CDR2 SASEGT. This CDR3 has 14 residues. V shed 6 bases and J shed 1 base, with 9 bases lying between them.

V is TRBV7-2 and J is TRBJ2-2, with a weak D call TRBD2 (5 bases). This CDR3 is built from 15 residues. CDR1 SGHTA and CDR2 FQGNSA come from the germline V gene. V gave up 3 bases and J gave up 3 bases, with 11 bases separating them. The CDR3 nucleotides read TGTGCCAGCAGCTTCGGTTACGGGGACACCGGGGAGCTGTTTTTT. Amino acids: CASSFGYGDTGELFF.

The chain recombines TRBV5-5 with TRBJ1-4; no clear D gene. The length of the CDR3 is 14 residues. V gave up 0 bases and J gave up 0 bases, with 3 bases separating them. Germline CDR1 and CDR2: SGHKS and YYEKEE (reference sequence). CDR3 sequence: CASSLDPTNEKLFF. The CDR3, as DNA: TGTGCCAGCAGCTTGGACCCAACTAATGAAAAACTGTTTTTT.

The chain employs TRBV2 and TRBJ1-2; TRBD1 matches 12 bases. The CDR3 runs 18 residues. The germline gives CDR1 SNHLY, CDR2 FYNNEI. The trim removed 5 bases at V and 2 bases at J, leaving 12 bases unmatched. Written as DNA, the CDR3 is TGTGCCAGCAGTAAAAATAGTGTGGGACAGGGGGCGAACTATGGCTACACCTTC. Protein: CASSKNSVGQGANYGYTF.

CDR3 amino acids: CASRPNLGLEQYF. CDR3 in DNA: TGTGCCAGCAGGCCGAACCTGGGACTCGAGCAGTACTTC. The chain uses TRBV2 and TRBJ2-7, with D maybe TRBD2 (6 bases). V was cut by 6 bases and J by 6 bases, with 15 bases left in between. The CDR3 extends over 13 amino acids. Germline lookup yields CDR1 SNHLY and CDR2 FYNNEI.

This rearrangement joins TRBV19 to TRBJ1-2, with D unclear. This CDR3 contains 15 residues. V lost 1 base and J 6 bases, leaving 15 bases between the germline ends. CDR1 LNHDA and CDR2 SQIVND come from the germline V gene (reference sequence). The CDR3 spells CASSIAGRLRDGYTF. The CDR3 DNA sequence: TGTGCCAGTAGTATAGCGGGCAGGCTACGGGATGGCTACACCTTC.

This clone was picked up a small number of times. The V call is TRBV10-2, the J call TRBJ2-7; TRBD1 might be the D (5 bases). Germline V lookup: CDR1 WSHSY, CDR2 SAAADI. V shed 0 bases and J shed 6 bases, with 6 bases lying between them. The CDR3 runs to 12 residues. The CDR3 loop reads CASSESGPEQYF. CDR3 coding DNA: TGCGCCAGCAGTGAGTCGGGGCCCGAGCAGTACTTC.

This sequence joins TRBV18 and TRBJ2-7; D may be TRBD1 (5 bases). V lost 6 bases and J 0 bases, leaving 9 bases between the germline ends. CDR1 is KGHSH and CDR2 is LQKENI in the germline V gene. This CDR3 has 13 amino acids. CDR3 DNA: TGTGCCAGCTCCGACAGTCGCTCCTACGAGCAGTACTTC. This codes for CASSDSRSYEQYF.

The chain couples TRBV7-8 to TRBJ2-1, with D tentatively TRBD2 (7 bases). V was pared by 5 bases and J by 9 bases, with 26 bases between. CDR1 and CDR2 from the germline V gene are SGHVS and FQNEAQ. The CDR3 is 17 residues long. CDR3 residues: CASSPRTGGGQRGEQFF. CDR3 bases: TGTGCCAGCAGCCCTAGGACTGGTGGGGGCCAGCGGGGTGAGCAGTTCTTC. Full variable domain (missing parts from reference TRBV7-8 and TRBJ2-1): GAGVSQSPRYKVAKRGQDVALRCDPISGHVSLFWYQQALGQGPEFLTYFQNEAQLDKSGLPSDRFFAERPEGSVSTLKIQRTQQEDSAVYLCASSPRTGGGQRGEQFFGPGTRLTVL.

This sequence joins TRBV7-9 and TRBJ2-1; maybe TRBD1 (5 bases). The V end lost 5 bases, the J end lost 6 bases, and 11 bases lay between the germline ends. CDR1 and CDR2 (germline): SEHNR, FQNEAQ (reference sequence). This CDR3 has 13 amino acids. The CDR3 reads CASSRTSSNEQFF. CDR3 DNA sequence: TGTGCCAGCAGCAGGACAAGTAGCAATGAGCAGTTCTTC.

J is TRBJ2-7 and V is TRBV4-2; 8 nucleotides match TRBD1. After removal of 1 base from V and 2 bases from J, the junction contained 1 base not matched to a gene. The CDR3 extends over 14 amino acids. CDR1 and CDR2 from the germline V gene are LGHNA and YNFKEQ. DNA for the CDR3: TGTGCCAGCAGCCAAGGGACAGGGCCCTACGAGCAGTACTTC. Its protein product is CASSQGTGPYEQYF.

The chain carries TRBV6-6 and TRBJ2-5; 7 bases match TRBD2. V lost 9 bases to trimming and J lost 2 bases; unmatched junction nucleotides: 12. CDR1 is MNHNY and CDR2 is SVGAGI in the germline V gene (reference sequence). There are 15 residues in the CDR3. The CDR3 sequence: CASLGVAGLQETQYF. CDR3 nucleotide sequence: TGTGCCAGTTTAGGAGTAGCGGGTTTACAAGAGACCCAGTACTTC.

The chain links TRBV30 to TRBJ2-5, with 10 bases matching TRBD2. CDR3 length equals 16 residues. V gave up 7 bases and J gave up 1 base; unmatched junction bases: 12. CDR1 is GTSNPN, CDR2 SVGIG, per germline (reference sequence). CDR3 residues: CASSGGSSGSQETQYF. The CDR3 DNA is TGTGCCTCTAGCGGGGGCTCTAGCGGGAGCCAAGAGACCCAGTACTTC. The full variable domain, completed using reference TRBV30 and TRBJ2-5, is SQTIHQWPATLVQPVGSPLSLECTVEGTSNPNLYWYRQAAGRGLQLLFYSVGIGQISSEVPQNLSASRPQDRQFILSSKKLLLSDSGFYLCASSGGSSGSQETQYFGPGTRLLVL.

This clone was seen once. V is TRBV19 and J is TRBJ1-5; the D is unclear. Germline loops: CDR1 LNHDA, CDR2 SQIVND (reference sequence). This CDR3 is built from 13 residues. V dropped 6 bases and J dropped 4 bases, with 10 bases sitting between them. The CDR3 region has the DNA TGTGCCAGTAGGGCAACTTATAATCAGCCCCAGCATTTT. It encodes CASRATYNQPQHF.

The chain uses TRBV7-2 and TRBJ2-7; 8 bases are a match to TRBD2. Germline CDR1 is SGHTA and CDR2 is FQGNSA. Germline trimming cut 6 bases from V and 4 bases from J; bases unmatched to any gene: 8. The CDR3 has 14 amino acids. CDR3 in DNA: TGTGCCAGCAGGGATTCGGGGGGGCGGTACGAGCAGTACTTC. Its protein product is CASRDSGGRYEQYF.